A selection of T cell receptor beta chains follows, all from one sample in a study of blood T cell repertoires in COVID-19. Measured with immunoSEQ multiplex PCR; TCRdb has only the in-frame clones, and not every one. The table lists about 81,000 clones, roughly 90% of them singletons. The sequenced material came from peripheral blood. These receptors were taken from a man aged 65 to 79 with active or convalescent COVID-19. Both conserved end residues are part of each CDR3. A D gene is named only where the DNA matches it firmly. Clone sizes are given selectively: once, few, many, or a class where the clone is expanded.

J gene	clone size	V gene	D gene	CDR3 protein	CDR3 DNA
TRBJ2-5	NA	TRBV4-2	NA	CASSQSGQETQYF	TGTGCCAGCAGCCAAAGCGGGCAAGAGACCCAGTACTTC
TRBJ1-5	NA	TRBV19	NA	CASRPDRRTQPQHF	TGTGCCAGTAGACCTGACAGGAGAACCCAGCCCCAGCATTTT
TRBJ1-1	once	TRBV5-1	NA	CASSSRGAGTEAFF	TGCGCCAGCAGTTCTCGGGGGGCAGGCACTGAAGCTTTCTTT
TRBJ2-3	NA	TRBV18	TRBD1	CASSPIRGLSDTQYF	TGTGCCAGCTCACCAATCAGGGGGCTTTCAGATACGCAGTATTTT
TRBJ1-4	NA	TRBV5-5	TRBD1	CASSLTTGGGGKLFF	TGTGCCAGCAGCTTGACAACAGGGGGCGGTGGAAAACTGTTTTTT
TRBJ2-2	once	TRBV4-1	NA	CASSQSSGIVGELFF	TGCGCCAGCAGCCAATCTTCAGGGATTGTCGGGGAGCTGTTTTTT
TRBJ1-2	NA	TRBV27	TRBD1	CASRPGQGALYHGYTF	TGTGCCAGCAGGCCGGGACAGGGGGCGTTGTATCATGGCTACACCTTC
TRBJ1-6	NA	TRBV2	TRBD1	CASSGDRVGSPLHF	TGTGCCAGCAGTGGGGACAGGGTCGGTTCACCCCTCCACTTT
TRBJ1-2	NA	TRBV5-6	TRBD1	CASSSLPDRNYGYTF	TGTGCCAGCAGCTCACTACCGGACAGGAACTATGGCTACACCTTC
TRBJ1-2	once	TRBV9	NA	CASSPRAGDYGYTF	TGTGCCAGCAGCCCCCGGGCAGGGGACTATGGCTACACCTTC
TRBJ1-2	NA	TRBV7-2	TRBD1	CASSPRTGGRYGYTF	TGTGCCAGCAGCCCTAGGACAGGGGGGCGTTATGGCTACACCTTC
TRBJ2-7	few	TRBV9	TRBD1	CASSVAQDRYTYEQYF	TGTGCCAGCAGCGTAGCCCAGGACAGGTACACTTACGAGCAGTACTTC
TRBJ2-4	once	TRBV27	TRBD2	CASSLLAGGAIQYF	TGTGCCAGCAGTCTCCTAGCGGGGGGGGCCATTCAGTACTTC
TRBJ1-5	NA	TRBV4-3	NA	CASSPRGSKPQHF	TGCGCCAGCAGCCCAAGAGGGTCTAAGCCCCAGCATTTT
TRBJ1-5	NA	TRBV30	NA	CAWSVRLEEPQHF	TGTGCCTGGAGTGTAAGGTTGGAGGAGCCCCAGCATTTT
TRBJ1-2	NA	TRBV28	NA	CAILTRARGYTF	TGTGCCATTTTGACGAGGGCCCGGGGCTACACCTTC
TRBJ1-1	NA	TRBV3-1/TRBV3-2	NA	CASSQDPRSQEAFF	TGTGCCAGCAGCCAAGATCCTCGAAGTCAGGAAGCTTTCTTT
TRBJ2-3	NA	TRBV2	TRBD2	CASSEQAGRGGDTQYF	TGTGCCAGCAGTGAACAGGCCGGGCGGGGGGGCGATACGCAGTATTTT
TRBJ1-2	NA	TRBV24-1	TRBD1	CATSDPGTGGEGYYGYTF	TGTGCCACCAGTGACCCTGGGACAGGGGGCGAGGGTTACTATGGCTACACCTTC
TRBJ2-3	once	TRBV10-2	TRBD2	CASRVTSGGGTDTQYF	TGCGCCAGCAGGGTGACTAGCGGGGGCGGCACAGATACGCAGTATTTT
TRBJ1-3	NA	TRBV2	NA	CASSASGLASGNTIYF	TGTGCCAGCAGTGCGAGCGGCCTGGCGTCTGGAAACACCATATATTTT
TRBJ1-2	NA	TRBV10-3	TRBD1	CAISEWGQVNYTF	TGTGCCATCAGTGAGTGGGGACAGGTGAACTACACCTTC
TRBJ1-2	NA	TRBV28	NA	CALGQGGYGYTF	TGTGCCCTGGGGCAGGGAGGCTATGGCTACACCTTC
TRBJ2-7	NA	TRBV6-6	NA	CASSYSLGDEQYF	TGTGCCAGCAGTTACTCTCTCGGTGACGAGCAGTACTTC
TRBJ1-1	NA	TRBV5-4	TRBD1	CASSLGGGGRRTEAFF	TGTGCCAGCAGCTTGGGAGGAGGGGGCAGAAGAACTGAAGCTTTCTTT
TRBJ1-6	NA	TRBV5-6	NA	CASSLIGRHGRSPLHF	TGTGCCAGCAGCTTGATCGGCAGGCACGGGAGGTCACCCCTCCACTTT
TRBJ1-2	NA	TRBV7-9	NA	CASSSTGYGYTF	TGTGCCAGCAGCTCAACAGGGTATGGCTACACCTTC
TRBJ1-5	NA	TRBV27	NA	CASSFHFQGDGNQPQHF	TGTGCCAGCAGTTTCCACTTCCAGGGCGACGGCAATCAGCCCCAGCATTTT
TRBJ1-4	few	TRBV5-4	NA	CASSFAGEKLFF	TGTGCCAGCAGCTTCGCAGGTGAAAAACTGTTTTTT
TRBJ1-1	NA	TRBV4-2	NA	CASSQDAEAEAFF	TGTGCCAGCAGCCAAGATGCGGAAGCTGAAGCTTTCTTT
TRBJ2-7	NA	TRBV11-2	NA	CASSSLLPSGEQYF	TGTGCCAGCAGCTCGTTACTACCCTCGGGCGAGCAGTACTTC
TRBJ1-2	NA	TRBV7-2	TRBD1	CASSPLRQGGGYTF	TGTGCCAGCAGCCCCCTTAGACAGGGGGGGGGCTACACCTTC
TRBJ1-6	NA	TRBV9	TRBD1	CASSGQGVPLHF	TGTGCCAGCAGCGGCCAGGGGGTACCCCTCCACTTT
TRBJ1-2	once	TRBV30	NA	CAWSAGGRADYGYTF	TGTGCCTGGAGTGCCGGGGGGAGGGCGGACTATGGCTACACCTTC
TRBJ1-4	NA	TRBV7-9	TRBD1	CASSPWDSGRNEKLFF	TGTGCCAGCAGCCCCTGGGACAGTGGACGGAATGAAAAACTGTTTTTT
TRBJ2-5	NA	TRBV4-2	TRBD2	CASSQGSSGAYQETQYF	TGTGCCAGCAGCCAAGGGTCTAGCGGGGCGTACCAAGAGACCCAGTACTTC
TRBJ1-6	NA	TRBV2	NA	CASRGPGRTNSPLHF	TGTGCCAGCAGAGGCCCCGGACGGACAAATTCACCCCTCCACTTT
TRBJ1-5	NA	TRBV4-3	TRBD1	CASSQSAGTGSGQPQHF	TGCGCCAGCAGCCAATCGGCCGGGACAGGGTCCGGTCAGCCCCAGCATTTT
TRBJ1-6	NA	TRBV27	NA	CASSLSVIQRSSYNSPLHF	TGTGCCAGCAGTTTATCGGTGATCCAGAGGAGCTCCTATAATTCACCCCTCCACTTT
TRBJ2-7	NA	TRBV4-1	NA	CASSQSGEVTRQYF	TGCGCCAGCAGCCAATCTGGGGAAGTCACTAGGCAGTACTTC
TRBJ2-3	NA	TRBV18	NA	CASSLNRAGTTDTQYF	TGTGCCAGCTCACTAAATCGGGCAGGGACAACAGATACGCAGTATTTT
TRBJ2-3	NA	TRBV6-2/TRBV6-3	NA	CASSPVGGGRRTDTQYF	TGTGCCAGCAGTCCGGTGGGGGGGGGCCGCCGTACAGATACGCAGTATTTT
TRBJ1-4	few	TRBV13	NA	CASSLYGSGEKLFF	TGTGCCAGCAGCTTATATGGGTCGGGTGAAAAACTGTTTTTT
TRBJ1-3	NA	TRBV7-9	NA	CASSFRGLSGNTIYF	TGTGCCAGCAGCTTCCGGGGACTCTCTGGAAACACCATATATTTT
TRBJ2-7	NA	TRBV6-5	TRBD1	CASRKGQGVGYEQYF	TGTGCCAGCAGAAAAGGTCAGGGGGTAGGGTACGAGCAGTACTTC
TRBJ2-7	once	TRBV5-1	TRBD1	CASSLGTGVHEQYF	TGCGCCAGCAGCTTGGGGACAGGGGTCCACGAGCAGTACTTC
TRBJ2-2	NA	TRBV4-3	TRBD1	CASRLTTGAGELFF	TGCGCCAGCCGCTTAACCACAGGGGCCGGGGAGCTGTTTTTT
TRBJ1-1	few	TRBV5-1	TRBD1	CASSLEGAADFF	TGCGCCAGCAGCTTGGAGGGGGCAGCTGATTTCTTT
TRBJ2-1	NA	TRBV11-2	TRBD2	CASSLTGGRNEQFF	TGTGCCAGCAGCTTGACGGGGGGGCGCAATGAGCAGTTCTTC
TRBJ2-7	once	TRBV10-1	NA	CARIGGAPFEQYF	TGCGCCAGGATTGGAGGGGCCCCCTTCGAGCAGTACTTC
TRBJ1-1	once	TRBV7-2	NA	CASSLKGRGQNTEAFF	TGTGCCAGCAGCTTAAAAGGCCGGGGACAGAACACTGAAGCTTTCTTT
TRBJ2-5	NA	TRBV3-1/TRBV3-2	TRBD2	CASSLRKRGAEETQYF	TGTGCCAGCAGCCTCCGAAAGCGGGGGGCCGAGGAGACCCAGTACTTC
TRBJ1-1	NA	TRBV29-1	NA	CSVEDGPGKAFF	TGCAGCGTTGAAGATGGGCCTGGAAAAGCTTTCTTT